The 30 T cell receptor beta chains presented below share a single source sample, sequenced in a study of beta chain features in type 1 diabetes (dated by TCRdb to the late 2010s). The method was the immunoSEQ multiplex PCR assay. All of the isolated RNA was reverse transcribed with the High Capacity cDNA Reverse Transcription Kit, so expressed TCRB transcripts were sequenced. TCRdb limited this immuneACCESS table to in-frame rearrangements with V and J called. A share of clones is missing; checked studies link under half to unresolved V genes, and the rest is unexplained. This sample is represented by fewer than 65,000 clones; around three fifths of them were singletons. 2.2% of the sample comes from the top ten. Sample: Tregs from blood. The cell subset or site label, as the study defines it: regulatory CD4+ T cells. These receptors were collected from a young woman in good health.

The chain joins TRBV7-3 to TRBJ2-3; 11 bases match TRBD2. Germline V gives CDR1 SGHTA, CDR2 FQGTGA. CDR3 length: 15 amino acids. Germline trimming cut 5 bases from V and 3 bases from J; bases unmatched to any gene: 4. CDR3 in DNA: TGTGCCAGCAGCCCGACTAGCGGGGTTACAGATACGCAGTATTTT. It translates to CASSPTSGVTDTQYF.

This clone turned up a few times. The rearrangement uses TRBV28 and TRBJ1-2; D gene uncertain. Trimming left V 6 bases short and J 2 bases short, with 13 bases between. CDR1 MDHEN and CDR2 SYDVKM come from the germline V gene. The CDR3 loop spans 14 amino acids. The CDR3 region is CASSFSDRNYGYTF. The CDR3 DNA reads as TGTGCCAGCAGCTTCAGCGACCGGAACTATGGCTACACCTTC.

The rearrangement joins TRBV29-1 to TRBJ2-3, with D perhaps TRBD1 (6 bases). The CDR3 extends over 15 amino acids. Between the trimmed V and J ends, which lost 6 bases and 2 bases, there was a span of 18 bases. CDR1 is SQVTM, CDR2 ANQGSEA, per germline. CDR3 sequence: CSVTPRQGNTDTQYF. CDR3 DNA: TGCAGCGTCACCCCCCGGCAGGGGAACACAGATACGCAGTATTTT.

The CDR3 DNA is TGCGCCAGCAGTCCCGGGACAGGGAGGTGGGACACTGAAGCTTTCTTT. It yields the protein CASSPGTGRWDTEAFF. V usage is TRBV4-3 and J usage is TRBJ1-1; 9 bases line up with TRBD1. Per the germline V gene, CDR1 is LGHNA and CDR2 is YSLEER. V gave up 6 bases and J gave up 3 bases; unmatched junction bases: 11. The CDR3 loop spans 16 amino acids.

CDR3 nucleotide sequence: TGCGCCAGCAGATCAGCGGGCGAAGAGACCCAGTACTTC. This codes for CASRSAGEETQYF. The V gene is TRBV5-1, the J gene TRBJ2-5; D possibly corresponds to TRBD2 (6 bases). V lost 5 bases and J lost 3, with 11 bases in between. The CDR3 contains 13 residues. Germline assignment: CDR1 SGHRS and CDR2 YFSETQ.

The chain is built from TRBV2 and TRBJ2-7; 7 bases are a match to TRBD1. Germline V gene data show CDR1 as SNHLY and CDR2 as FYNNEI. The J segment lost 3 bases and the V segment lost 3 bases, leaving 2 bases of the junction unmatched. The CDR3 consists of 13 residues. The CDR3 region has the DNA TGTGCCAGCAGTGAGGGACAGTACTACGAGCAGTACTTC. Translated: CASSEGQYYEQYF.

V gene TRBV6-5 combines with J gene TRBJ1-1; no reliable D call. Germline V gene sequence: CDR1 MNHEY, CDR2 SVGAGI. V was shortened by 8 bases and J by 4 bases, with 14 bases between the two germline ends. This CDR3 is 13 amino acids long. The CDR3: CASAALPGTEAFF. The CDR3 nucleotides are TGTGCCAGCGCCGCCTTACCGGGCACTGAAGCTTTCTTT.

This chain links TRBV6-1 with TRBJ2-7; no definite D call. V was trimmed by 8 bases and J by 2 bases, leaving 7 bases between them. CDR1 is MNHNS, CDR2 SASEGT, per germline. The CDR3 contains 11 residues. The CDR3 here is CASAVPYEQYF. The CDR3 nucleotides are TGTGCCAGCGCGGTCCCCTACGAGCAGTACTTC.

This clone was picked up a small number of times. The rearrangement uses TRBV5-1 and TRBJ2-1, with 12 nucleotides matching TRBD1. The CDR3 covers 15 residues. V trimming: 4 bases; J trimming: 9 bases; junction bases outside the gene matches: 8. The germline V gene encodes CDR1 SGHRS and CDR2 YFSETQ. CDR3 nucleotides: TGCGCCAGCAGCCCAGGGGACAGGGGGCTCGTTGAGCAGTTCTTC. Its protein product is CASSPGDRGLVEQFF.

The genes are TRBV5-1 and TRBJ2-1; 8 bases are shared with TRBD2. V shed 7 bases, J shed 5 bases, and the junction held 11 bases outside the gene matches. This CDR3 has 15 amino acids. Germline V gene data show CDR1 as SGHRS and CDR2 as YFSETQ. CDR3 amino acids: CASAESGRSHNEQFF. The CDR3 coding sequence is TGCGCCAGCGCTGAAAGCGGGAGAAGCCACAATGAGCAGTTCTTC. Supplemented by reference TRBV5-1 and TRBJ2-1, the full variable domain reads KAGVTQTPRYLIKTRGQQVTLSCSPISGHRSVSWYQQTPGQGLQFLFEYFSETQRNKGNFPGRFSGRQFSNSRSEMNVSTLELGDSALYLCASAESGRSHNEQFFGPGTRLTVL.

The table lists this clone with a few counts. The V and J genes are TRBV29-1 and TRBJ2-3; TRBD2 agrees at 9 bases. Germline loops: CDR1 SQVTM, CDR2 ANQGSEA. The CDR3 consists of 14 residues. The V and J ends lost 2 bases and 7 bases, in that order; junction bases with no gene match: 7. The CDR3 here is CSVEKAGGAYTQYF. The CDR3 DNA reads as TGCAGCGTTGAAAAAGCGGGAGGTGCCTATACGCAGTATTTT.

CDR3 amino acids: CASRRGGRVEPQYF. The CDR3, as DNA: TGTGCCAGCAGAAGAGGGGGCAGGGTTGAGCCCCAGTACTTC. V gene TRBV2 combines with J gene TRBJ2-5; 7 bases line up with TRBD1. The CDR3 runs 14 residues. Germline-derived CDR1 and CDR2 are SNHLY and FYNNEI. With V trimmed by 6 bases and J by 9 bases, 13 bases remained unmatched.

The CDR3 nucleotides are TGTGCCAGCAGCTTGACAGGGGTTAATGAAGCTTTCTTT. Amino acid sequence: CASSLTGVNEAFF. This chain links TRBV7-2 with TRBJ1-1, with 8 positions matching TRBD1. Trimming cost V 3 bases and J 7 bases; bases outside gene matches: 4. Germline V gives CDR1 SGHTA, CDR2 FQGNSA. The CDR3 spans 13 residues.

A single count supports this clone. The CDR3 here is CASSYGTGGGYTF. Written as DNA, the CDR3 is TGTGCCAGCAGTTATGGGACAGGCGGGGGCTACACCTTC. This chain uses TRBV6-1 with TRBJ1-2; 8 bases map to TRBD1. CDR3 size: 13 residues. Germline lookup yields CDR1 MNHNS and CDR2 SASEGT. V shed 5 bases and J 8 bases; nucleotides not matched to a gene: 7.

J is TRBJ2-7 and V is TRBV11-3; D perhaps matches TRBD1 (6 bases). The CDR3 spans 13 residues. Trimming removed 1 base at V and 2 bases at J, with 6 bases between. The germline V gene has CDR1 SGHNT and CDR2 YENEEA. The CDR3 DNA sequence: TGTGCCAGCAGCTTAGGGACAGCCTACGAGCAGTACTTC. Amino acids: CASSLGTAYEQYF.

This clone has more than one count but fewer than ten. The chain couples TRBV2 to TRBJ1-1; 9 bases are shared with TRBD1. Looked up from germline, CDR1 is SNHLY and CDR2 is FYNNEI. CDR3 length: 14 residues. The ends lost 6 bases at V and 8 bases at J; junction bases unmatched: 10. CDR3 sequence: CASRGQGQASEAFF. The CDR3 DNA reads TGTGCCAGCAGGGGACAGGGTCAGGCGAGCGAAGCTTTCTTT.

This chain connects TRBV5-4 to TRBJ1-2; 7 positions match TRBD1. Losses at the gene ends were 4 bases for V and 11 bases for J; bases not matched to a gene: 8. The CDR3 length is 12 residues. CDR1 and CDR2 from the germline V gene are SGHNT and YYREEE (reference sequence). The CDR3 DNA reads TGTGCCAGCAGCGTGGGACAGTTAAGGTACACCTTC. Translated: CASSVGQLRYTF.

This chain connects TRBV5-1 to TRBJ2-3; TRBD2 is a possible D gene (5 bases). The germline V gene has CDR1 SGHRS and CDR2 YFSETQ. Trimming cost V 6 bases and J 6 bases, with 17 bases left between them. The CDR3 has 14 amino acids. The CDR3 bases are TGCGCCAGCAACTTAATCCCCAAGCGGGATACGCAGTATTTT. Its translation: CASNLIPKRDTQYF.

This clone was counted only a few times. This chain joins TRBV7-9 and TRBJ2-7; 9 bases fit TRBD1. V gave up 5 bases and J gave up 4 bases; unmatched junction bases: 6. Germline V gives CDR1 SEHNR, CDR2 FQNEAQ (reference sequence). The CDR3 has 14 amino acids. The DNA for the CDR3 is TGTGCCAGCAGCCCTCGGACAGGGGTGTACGAGCAGTACTTC. Protein: CASSPRTGVYEQYF.

This clone was seen just once. This rearrangement joins TRBV7-2 to TRBJ1-3; D is uncertain. CDR3 length equals 16 residues. Per germline, CDR1 SGHTA and CDR2 FQGNSA. V lost 1 base and J 0 bases, leaving 10 bases between the germline ends. Here the CDR3 reads CASSLGGPHSGNTIYF. Written as DNA, the CDR3 is TGTGCCAGCAGCTTAGGCGGTCCGCACTCTGGAAACACCATATATTTT.

The gene calls are TRBV7-2 and TRBJ2-3; tentative D call: TRBD2 (6 bases). CDR1 is SGHTA and CDR2 is FQGNSA in the germline V gene. The V end lost 0 bases, the J end lost 4 bases, and 8 bases lay between the germline ends. This CDR3 comprises 14 residues. The CDR3 DNA reads TGTGCCAGCAGCTTAGCGGGGGGATCAGATACGCAGTATTTT. This sequence encodes CASSLAGGSDTQYF.

The V gene is TRBV4-3, the J gene TRBJ2-1, with a weak D call TRBD1 (6 bases). This CDR3 spans 15 amino acids. Trimming removed 0 bases at V and 2 bases at J, with 8 bases between. CDR1 is LGHNA and CDR2 is YSLEER in the germline V gene. The CDR3, as DNA: TGCGCCAGCAGCCAAGAGGACAGACCCTACAATGAGCAGTTCTTC. This codes for CASSQEDRPYNEQFF.

In this sample, this clone turned up a few times. The V gene is TRBV29-1, the J gene TRBJ2-7; 9 bases line up with TRBD1. Germline CDR1 SQVTM, CDR2 ANQGSEA. This CDR3 contains 13 residues. The ends lost 5 bases at V and 7 bases at J; junction bases unmatched: 9. The CDR3 DNA is TGCAGCGTTTGGGGACAGGGTACGAGGGAGCAGTACTTC. This codes for CSVWGQGTREQYF.

The table lists this clone with a count of one. This chain connects TRBV27 to TRBJ1-2; D perhaps matches TRBD1 (6 bases). Germline V gives CDR1 MNHEY, CDR2 SMNVEV (reference sequence). The CDR3 runs 16 residues. V was pared by 5 bases and J by 5 bases, with 21 bases between. CDR3 protein: CASSPLPGQGLYGYTF. In DNA, the CDR3 is TGTGCCAGCAGTCCTCTTCCGGGACAAGGACTTTATGGCTACACCTTC.

The rearrangement links TRBV9 to TRBJ1-6; a weak D match, TRBD1 (6 bases). CDR1 SGDLS and CDR2 YYNGEE come from the germline V gene. This CDR3 region has 15 residues. Trimming left V 0 bases short and J 9 bases short, with 13 bases between. The CDR3 spells CASSVVGRGSSPLHF. The DNA for the CDR3 is TGTGCCAGCAGCGTAGTTGGCAGGGGTTCTTCACCCCTCCACTTT.

This sequence joins TRBV7-9 and TRBJ2-5; no definite D call. The CDR3 length is 14 residues. Trimming pared 4 bases from V and 5 bases from J, leaving 14 bases between. Germline CDR1 SEHNR, CDR2 FQNEAQ (reference sequence). The CDR3 nucleotides read TGTGCCAGCAGCTCTGTTGTTACGGAGGAGACCCAGTACTTC. Amino acids: CASSSVVTEETQYF.

This rearrangement joins TRBV5-1 to TRBJ1-1; maybe TRBD1 (6 bases). CDR3 length: 15 amino acids. V was pared by 0 bases and J by 6 bases, with 15 bases between. Germline V gives CDR1 SGHRS, CDR2 YFSETQ. In DNA, the CDR3 is TGCGCCAGCAGCTTGGCTTGGGGGGGGGCGGCTGAAGCTTTCTTT. Translation gives CASSLAWGGAAEAFF.

This chain uses TRBV7-9 with TRBJ1-2; 11 bases align to TRBD1. Germline CDR1 reads SEHNR; CDR2 reads FQNEAQ (reference sequence). The V segment lost 3 bases and the J segment 2 bases; nucleotides outside the gene matches: 2. The CDR3 runs to 15 residues. For the CDR3, the DNA is TGTGCCAGCAGCTTGGACAGGGGGCCGAACTATGGCTACACCTTC. Translating it yields CASSLDRGPNYGYTF.

This clone was counted only a few times. The chain carries TRBV18 and TRBJ2-7; D not resolved. This CDR3 comprises 14 residues. V was clipped by 0 bases and J by 0 bases, with 6 bases between them. Germline lookup yields CDR1 KGHSH and CDR2 LQKENI. CDR3 in amino acids: CASSPPASSYEQYF. CDR3 nucleotides: TGTGCCAGCTCACCACCTGCGAGCTCCTACGAGCAGTACTTC.

The rearrangement uses TRBV7-2 and TRBJ1-1, with 8 bases aligning to TRBD1. Germline CDR1 reads SGHTA; CDR2 reads FQGNSA. The CDR3 runs to 14 residues. V lost 5 bases, J lost 8 bases, and 10 bases stayed unmatched. CDR3 nucleotides: TGTGCCAGCAGCCCCTCGACAGGGGCTGGGGAAGCTTTCTTT. It translates to CASSPSTGAGEAFF.